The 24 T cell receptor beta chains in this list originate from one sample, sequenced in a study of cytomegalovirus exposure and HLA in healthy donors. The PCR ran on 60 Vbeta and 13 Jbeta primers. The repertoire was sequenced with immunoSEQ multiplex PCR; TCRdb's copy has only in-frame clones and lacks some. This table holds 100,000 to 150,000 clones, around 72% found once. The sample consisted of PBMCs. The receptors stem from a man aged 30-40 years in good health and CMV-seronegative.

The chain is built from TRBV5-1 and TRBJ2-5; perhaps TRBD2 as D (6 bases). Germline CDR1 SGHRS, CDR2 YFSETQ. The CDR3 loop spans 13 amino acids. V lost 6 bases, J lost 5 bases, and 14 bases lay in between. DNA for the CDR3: TGCGCCAGCATACAACCTCGGGGGGAGACCCAGTACTTC. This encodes CASIQPRGETQYF. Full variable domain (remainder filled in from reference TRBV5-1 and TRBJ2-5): KAGVTQTPRYLIKTRGQQVTLSCSPISGHRSVSWYQQTPGQGLQFLFEYFSETQRNKGNFPGRFSGRQFSNSRSEMNVSTLELGDSALYLCASIQPRGETQYFGPGTRLLVL.

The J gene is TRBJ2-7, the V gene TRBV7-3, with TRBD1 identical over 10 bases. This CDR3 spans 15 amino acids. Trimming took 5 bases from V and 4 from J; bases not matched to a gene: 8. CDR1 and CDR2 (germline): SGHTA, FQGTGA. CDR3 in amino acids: CASSRGTGEGYEQYF. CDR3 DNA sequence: TGTGCCAGCAGCCGGGGGACAGGGGAAGGTTACGAGCAGTACTTC.

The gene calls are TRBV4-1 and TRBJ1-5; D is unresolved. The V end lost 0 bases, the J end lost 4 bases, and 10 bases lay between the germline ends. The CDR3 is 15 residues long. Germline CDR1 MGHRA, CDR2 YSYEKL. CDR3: CASSQDEGWNQPQHF. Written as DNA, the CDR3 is TGCGCCAGCAGCCAAGATGAGGGTTGGAATCAGCCCCAGCATTTT.

This CDR3 is CASNQSRTGGNNEQFF. Written as DNA, the CDR3 is TGTGCCAGCAACCAGTCGCGTACAGGGGGAAACAATGAGCAGTTCTTC. The chain links TRBV21-1 to TRBJ2-1; the table assigns TRBD1, which was not confirmed against the DNA. TRBV21-1 is a pseudogene locus. The CDR3 has 16 amino acids.

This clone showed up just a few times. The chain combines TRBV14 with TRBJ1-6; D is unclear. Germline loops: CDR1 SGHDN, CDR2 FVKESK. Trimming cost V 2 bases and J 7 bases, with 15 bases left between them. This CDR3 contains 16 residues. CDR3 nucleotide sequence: TGTGCCAGCAGCCAAACCCAGACATTTGGGAATTCACCCCTCCACTTT. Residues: CASSQTQTFGNSPLHF. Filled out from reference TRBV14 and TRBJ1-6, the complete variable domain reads EAGVTQFPSHSVIEKGQTVTLRCDPISGHDNLYWYRRVMGKEIKFLLHFVKESKQDESGMPNNRFLAERTGGTYSTLKVQPAELEDSGVYFCASSQTQTFGNSPLHFGNGTRLTVT.

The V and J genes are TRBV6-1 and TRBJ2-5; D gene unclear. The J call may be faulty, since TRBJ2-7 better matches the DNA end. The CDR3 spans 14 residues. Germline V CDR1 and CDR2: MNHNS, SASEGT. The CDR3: CASSGRHRSYEQYF. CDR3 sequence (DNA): TGTGCCAGCAGTGGCAGGCACCGCTCCTACGAGCAGTACTTC.

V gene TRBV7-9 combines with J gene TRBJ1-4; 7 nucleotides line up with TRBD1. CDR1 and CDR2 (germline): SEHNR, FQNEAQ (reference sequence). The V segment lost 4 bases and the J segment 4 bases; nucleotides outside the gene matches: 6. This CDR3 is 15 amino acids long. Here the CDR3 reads CASSSRQGVNEKLFF. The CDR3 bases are TGTGCCAGCAGCTCGCGACAGGGCGTTAATGAAAAACTGTTTTTT. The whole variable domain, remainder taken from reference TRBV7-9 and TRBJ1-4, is DTGVSQNPRHKITKRGQNVTFRCDPISEHNRLYWYRQTLGQGPEFLTYFQNEAQLEKSRLLSDRFSAERPKGSFSTLEIQRTEQGDSAMYLCASSSRQGVNEKLFFGSGTQLSVL.

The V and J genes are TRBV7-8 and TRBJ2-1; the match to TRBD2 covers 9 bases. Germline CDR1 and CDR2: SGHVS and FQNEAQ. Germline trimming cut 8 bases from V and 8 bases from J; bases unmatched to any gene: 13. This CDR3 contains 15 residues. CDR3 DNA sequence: TGTGCCAGCGTATCCAGCGGGGGGTTGGGGGATGAGCAGTTCTTC. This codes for CASVSSGGLGDEQFF.

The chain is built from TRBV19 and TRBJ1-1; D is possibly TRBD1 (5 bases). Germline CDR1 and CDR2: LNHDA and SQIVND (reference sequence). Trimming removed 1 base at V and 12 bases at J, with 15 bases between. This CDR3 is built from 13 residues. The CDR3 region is CASSIAPQTATFF. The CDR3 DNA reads TGTGCCAGTAGTATAGCCCCCCAGACAGCGACTTTCTTT. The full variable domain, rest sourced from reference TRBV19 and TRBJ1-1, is DGGITQSPKYLFRKEGQNVTLSCEQNLNHDAMYWYRQDPGQGLRLIYYSQIVNDFQKGDIAEGYSVSREKKESFPLTVTSAQKNPTAFYLCASSIAPQTATFFGQGTRLTVV.

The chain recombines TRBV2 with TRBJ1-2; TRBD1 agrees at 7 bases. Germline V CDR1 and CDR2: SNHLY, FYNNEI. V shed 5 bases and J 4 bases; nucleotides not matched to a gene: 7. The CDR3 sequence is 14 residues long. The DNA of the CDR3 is TGTGCCAGCAGTCCGGGACAGACTATCTATGGCTACACCTTC. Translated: CASSPGQTIYGYTF. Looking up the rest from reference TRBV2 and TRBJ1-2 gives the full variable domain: EPEVTQTPSHQVTQMGQEVILRCVPISNHLYFYWYRQILGQKVEFLVSFYNNEISEKSEIFDDQFSVERPDGSNFTLKIRSTKLEDSAMYFCASSPGQTIYGYTFGSGTRLTVV.

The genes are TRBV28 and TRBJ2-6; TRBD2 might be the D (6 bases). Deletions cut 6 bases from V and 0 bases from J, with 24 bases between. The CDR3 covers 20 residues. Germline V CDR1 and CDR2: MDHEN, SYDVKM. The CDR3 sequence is CASRPILGTGRSSGANVLTF. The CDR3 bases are TGTGCCAGCAGACCTATTTTGGGGACTGGACGGTCCTCTGGGGCCAACGTCCTGACTTTC.

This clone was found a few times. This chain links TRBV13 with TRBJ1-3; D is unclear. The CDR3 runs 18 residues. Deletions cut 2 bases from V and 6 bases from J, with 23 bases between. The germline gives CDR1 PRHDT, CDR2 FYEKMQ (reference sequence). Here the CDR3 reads CASSLSSFSWVRENTIYF. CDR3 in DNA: TGTGCCAGCAGCTTAAGTTCATTTTCGTGGGTACGGGAAAACACCATATATTTT.

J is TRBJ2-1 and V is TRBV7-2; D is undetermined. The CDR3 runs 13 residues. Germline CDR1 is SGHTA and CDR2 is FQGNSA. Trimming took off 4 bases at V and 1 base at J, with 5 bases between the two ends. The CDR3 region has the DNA TGTGCCAGCAGCTCGAGGTCCTACAATGAGCAGTTCTTC. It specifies CASSSRSYNEQFF.

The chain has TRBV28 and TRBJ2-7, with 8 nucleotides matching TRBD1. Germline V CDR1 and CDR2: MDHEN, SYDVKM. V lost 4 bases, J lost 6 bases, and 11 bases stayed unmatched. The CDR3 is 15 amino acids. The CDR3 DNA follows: TGTGCCAGCAGTTCCCTTGACAGGGGATTCAGCGAGCAGTACTTC. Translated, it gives CASSSLDRGFSEQYF.

The CDR3 loop reads CASSLDPGGLTYEQYF. In DNA form, the CDR3 reads TGCGCCAGCAGCTTGGACCCCGGGGGATTGACCTACGAGCAGTACTTC. V is TRBV5-1 and J is TRBJ2-7, with TRBD2 as a possible D gene (6 bases). This CDR3 is 16 amino acids long. CDR1 SGHRS and CDR2 YFSETQ come from the germline V gene. Trimming took 0 bases from V and 2 from J, leaving 15 bases between them.

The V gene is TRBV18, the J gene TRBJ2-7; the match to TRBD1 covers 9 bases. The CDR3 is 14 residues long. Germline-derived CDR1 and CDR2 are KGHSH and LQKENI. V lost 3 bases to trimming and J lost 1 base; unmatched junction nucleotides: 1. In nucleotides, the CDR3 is TGTGCCAGCTCACCGGGACAGGGTTCCTACGAGCAGTACTTC. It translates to CASSPGQGSYEQYF.

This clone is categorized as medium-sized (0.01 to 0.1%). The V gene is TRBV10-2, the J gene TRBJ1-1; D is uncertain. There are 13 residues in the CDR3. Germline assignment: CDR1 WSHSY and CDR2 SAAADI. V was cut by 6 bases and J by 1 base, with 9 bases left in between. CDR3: CASSAGRNTEAFF. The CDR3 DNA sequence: TGCGCCAGCAGCGCCGGGAGGAACACTGAAGCTTTCTTT.

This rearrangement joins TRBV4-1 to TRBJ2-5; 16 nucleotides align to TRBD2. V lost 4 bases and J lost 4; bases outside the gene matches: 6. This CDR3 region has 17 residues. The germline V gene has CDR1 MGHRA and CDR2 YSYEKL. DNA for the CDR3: TGCGCCAGCAGCCCGGGGACTAGCGGGGGGGTTAGAGAGACCCAGTACTTC. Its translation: CASSPGTSGGVRETQYF.

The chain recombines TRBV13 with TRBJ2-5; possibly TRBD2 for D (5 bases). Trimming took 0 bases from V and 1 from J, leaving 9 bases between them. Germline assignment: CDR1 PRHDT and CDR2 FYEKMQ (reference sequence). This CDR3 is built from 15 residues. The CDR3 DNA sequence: TGTGCCAGCAGCTTAGGCCGCGGGCCCCAAGAGACCCAGTACTTC. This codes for CASSLGRGPQETQYF.

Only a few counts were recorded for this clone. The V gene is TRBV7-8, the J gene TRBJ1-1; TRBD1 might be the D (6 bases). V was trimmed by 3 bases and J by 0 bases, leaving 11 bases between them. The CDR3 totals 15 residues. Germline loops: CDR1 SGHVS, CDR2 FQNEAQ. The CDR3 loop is CASSFDDRMNTEAFF. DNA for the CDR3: TGTGCCAGCAGCTTTGACGACAGGATGAACACTGAAGCTTTCTTT.

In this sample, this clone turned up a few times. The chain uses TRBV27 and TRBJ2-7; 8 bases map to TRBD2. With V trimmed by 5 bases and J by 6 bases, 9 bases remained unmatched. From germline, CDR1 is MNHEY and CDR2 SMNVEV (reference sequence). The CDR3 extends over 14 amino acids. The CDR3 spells CASSQPFSGVEQYF. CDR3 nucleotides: TGTGCCAGCAGTCAGCCTTTTAGCGGGGTCGAGCAGTACTTC.

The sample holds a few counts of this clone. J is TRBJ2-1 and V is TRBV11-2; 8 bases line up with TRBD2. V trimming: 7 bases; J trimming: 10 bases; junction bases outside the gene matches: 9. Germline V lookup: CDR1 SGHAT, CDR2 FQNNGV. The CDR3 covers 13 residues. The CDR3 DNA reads TGTGCCAGCACTTCGGGGGGGCTAAGAGAGCAGTTCTTC. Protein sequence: CASTSGGLREQFF.

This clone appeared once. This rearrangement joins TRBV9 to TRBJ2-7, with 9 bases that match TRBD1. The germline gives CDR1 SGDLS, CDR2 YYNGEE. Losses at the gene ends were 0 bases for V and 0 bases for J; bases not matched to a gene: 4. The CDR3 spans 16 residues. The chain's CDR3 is CASSVGGTGTSYEQYF. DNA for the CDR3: TGTGCCAGCAGCGTAGGGGGGACAGGGACCTCCTACGAGCAGTACTTC. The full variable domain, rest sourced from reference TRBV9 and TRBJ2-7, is DSGVTQTPKHLITATGQRVTLRCSPRSGDLSVYWYQQSLDQGLQFLIQYYNGEERAKGNILERFSAQQFPDLHSELNLSSLELGDSALYFCASSVGGTGTSYEQYFGPGTRLTVT.

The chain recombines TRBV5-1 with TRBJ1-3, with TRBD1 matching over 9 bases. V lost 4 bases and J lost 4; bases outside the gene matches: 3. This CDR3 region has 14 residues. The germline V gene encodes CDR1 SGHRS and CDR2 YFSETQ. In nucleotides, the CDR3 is TGCGCCAGCAGCGAAGGGACAGGGGGAAACACCATATATTTT. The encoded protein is CASSEGTGGNTIYF.